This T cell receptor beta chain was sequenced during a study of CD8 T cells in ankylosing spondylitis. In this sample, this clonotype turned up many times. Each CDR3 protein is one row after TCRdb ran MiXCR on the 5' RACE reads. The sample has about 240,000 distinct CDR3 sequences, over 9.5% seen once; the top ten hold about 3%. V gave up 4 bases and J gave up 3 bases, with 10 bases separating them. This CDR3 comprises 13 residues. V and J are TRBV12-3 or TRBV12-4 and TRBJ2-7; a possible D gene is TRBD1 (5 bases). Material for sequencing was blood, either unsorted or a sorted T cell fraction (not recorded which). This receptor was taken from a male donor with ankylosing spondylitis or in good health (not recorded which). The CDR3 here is CASSSPDNYEQYF. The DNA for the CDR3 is TGTGCCAGCAGTTCCCCGGACAACTACGAGCAGTACTTC.